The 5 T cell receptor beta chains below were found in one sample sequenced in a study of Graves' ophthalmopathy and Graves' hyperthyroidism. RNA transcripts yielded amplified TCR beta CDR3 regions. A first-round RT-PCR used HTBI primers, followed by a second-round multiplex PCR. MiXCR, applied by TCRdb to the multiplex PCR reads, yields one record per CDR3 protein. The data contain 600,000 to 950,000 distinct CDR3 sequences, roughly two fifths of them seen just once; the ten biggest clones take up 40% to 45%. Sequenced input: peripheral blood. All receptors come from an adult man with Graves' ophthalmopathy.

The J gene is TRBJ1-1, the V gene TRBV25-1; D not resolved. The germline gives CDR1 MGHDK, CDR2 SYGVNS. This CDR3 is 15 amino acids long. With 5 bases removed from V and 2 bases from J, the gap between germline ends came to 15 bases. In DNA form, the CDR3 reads TGTGCCAGCAGTTTAGGACTAGATGTCAACACTGAAGCTTTCTTT. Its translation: CASSLGLDVNTEAFF. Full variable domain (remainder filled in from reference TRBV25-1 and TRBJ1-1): EADIYQTPRYLVIGTGKKITLECSQTMGHDKMYWYQQDPGMELHLIHYSYGVNSTEKGDLSSESTVSRIRTEHFPLTLESARPSHTSQYLCASSLGLDVNTEAFFGQGTRLTVV.

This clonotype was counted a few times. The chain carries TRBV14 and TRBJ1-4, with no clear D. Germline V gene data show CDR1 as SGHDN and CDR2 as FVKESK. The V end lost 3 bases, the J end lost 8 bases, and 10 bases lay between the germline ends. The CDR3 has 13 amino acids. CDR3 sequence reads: CASSQAREEKLFF. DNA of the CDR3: TGTGCCAGCAGCCAGGCCAGAGAGGAAAAACTGTTTTTT.

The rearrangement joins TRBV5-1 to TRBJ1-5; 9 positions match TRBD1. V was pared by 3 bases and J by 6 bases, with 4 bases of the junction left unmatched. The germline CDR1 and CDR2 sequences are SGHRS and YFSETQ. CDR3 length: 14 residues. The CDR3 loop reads CASSSGTGFQPQHF. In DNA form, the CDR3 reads TGCGCCAGCAGCTCCGGGACAGGGTTTCAGCCCCAGCATTTT.

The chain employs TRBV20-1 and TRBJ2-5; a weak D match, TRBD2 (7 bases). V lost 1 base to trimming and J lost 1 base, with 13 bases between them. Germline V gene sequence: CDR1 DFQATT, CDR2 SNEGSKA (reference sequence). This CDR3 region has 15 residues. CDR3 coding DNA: TGCAGTGCTAGAGGGGAGGGGGGTGGCCAAGAGACCCAGTACTTC. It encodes CSARGEGGGQETQYF.

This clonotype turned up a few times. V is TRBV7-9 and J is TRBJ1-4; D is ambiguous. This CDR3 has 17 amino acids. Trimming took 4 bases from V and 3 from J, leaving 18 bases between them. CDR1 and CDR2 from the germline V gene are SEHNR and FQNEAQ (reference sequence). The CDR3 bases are TGTGCCAGCAGCTGGTCGACCCAATACCTTCCTAATGAAAAACTGTTTTTT. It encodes CASSWSTQYLPNEKLFF. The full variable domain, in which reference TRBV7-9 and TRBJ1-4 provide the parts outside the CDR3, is DTGVSQNPRHKITKRGQNVTFRCDPISEHNRLYWYRQTLGQGPEFLTYFQNEAQLEKSRLLSDRFSAERPKGSFSTLEIQRTEQGDSAMYLCASSWSTQYLPNEKLFFGSGTQLSVL.